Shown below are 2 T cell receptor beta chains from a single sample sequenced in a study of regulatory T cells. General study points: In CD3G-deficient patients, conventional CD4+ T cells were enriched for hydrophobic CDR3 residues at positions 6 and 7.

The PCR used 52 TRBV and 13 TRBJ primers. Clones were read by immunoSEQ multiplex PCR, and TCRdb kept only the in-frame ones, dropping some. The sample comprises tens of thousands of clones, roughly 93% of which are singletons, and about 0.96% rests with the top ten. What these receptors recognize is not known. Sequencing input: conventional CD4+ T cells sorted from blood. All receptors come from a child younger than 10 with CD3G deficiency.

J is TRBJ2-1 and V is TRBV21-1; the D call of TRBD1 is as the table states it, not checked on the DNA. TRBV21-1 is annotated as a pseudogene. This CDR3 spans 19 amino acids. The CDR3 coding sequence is TGTGCCAGCAGCAAAGCGCTTTGGGTTGGACAGGGGGTTTACAATGAGCAGTTCTTC. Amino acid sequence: CASSKALWVGQGVYNEQFF.

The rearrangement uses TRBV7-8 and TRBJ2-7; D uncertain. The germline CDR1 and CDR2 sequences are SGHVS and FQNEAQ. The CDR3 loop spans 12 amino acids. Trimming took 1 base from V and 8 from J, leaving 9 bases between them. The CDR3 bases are TGTGCCAGCAGCTTAGTAGGTGGGAAGCAGTACTTC. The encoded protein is CASSLVGGKQYF. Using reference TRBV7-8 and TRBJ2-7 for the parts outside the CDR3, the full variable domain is GAGVSQSPRYKVAKRGQDVALRCDPISGHVSLFWYQQALGQGPEFLTYFQNEAQLDKSGLPSDRFFAERPEGSVSTLKIQRTQQEDSAVYLCASSLVGGKQYFGPGTRLTVT.